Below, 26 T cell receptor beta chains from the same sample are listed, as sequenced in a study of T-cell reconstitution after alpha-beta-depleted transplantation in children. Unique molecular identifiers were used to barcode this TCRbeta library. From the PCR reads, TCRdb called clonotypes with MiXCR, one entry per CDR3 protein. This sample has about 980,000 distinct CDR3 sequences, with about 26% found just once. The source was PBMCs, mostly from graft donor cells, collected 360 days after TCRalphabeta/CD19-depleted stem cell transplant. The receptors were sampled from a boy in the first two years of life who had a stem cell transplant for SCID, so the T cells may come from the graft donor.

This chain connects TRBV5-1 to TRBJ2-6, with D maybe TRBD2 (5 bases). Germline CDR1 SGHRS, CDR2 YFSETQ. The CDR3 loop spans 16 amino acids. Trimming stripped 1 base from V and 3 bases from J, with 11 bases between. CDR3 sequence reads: CASSLRGSGGANVLTF. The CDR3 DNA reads TGCGCCAGCAGCTTGCGGGGTTCAGGTGGGGCCAACGTCCTGACTTTC.

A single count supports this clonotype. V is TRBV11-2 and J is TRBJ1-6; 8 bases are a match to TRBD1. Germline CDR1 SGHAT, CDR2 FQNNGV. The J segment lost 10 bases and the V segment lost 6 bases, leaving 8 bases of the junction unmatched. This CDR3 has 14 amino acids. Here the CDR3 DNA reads TGTGCCAGCAGAGCCGGACAGGGTGGCTCACCCCTCCACTTT. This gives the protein CASRAGQGGSPLHF.

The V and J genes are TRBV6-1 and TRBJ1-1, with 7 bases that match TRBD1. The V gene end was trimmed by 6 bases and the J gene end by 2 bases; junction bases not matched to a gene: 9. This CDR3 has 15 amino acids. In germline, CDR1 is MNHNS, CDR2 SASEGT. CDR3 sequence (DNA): TGTGCCAGCAGAGAACCGGGACAGATAAACACTGAAGCTTTCTTT. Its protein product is CASREPGQINTEAFF.

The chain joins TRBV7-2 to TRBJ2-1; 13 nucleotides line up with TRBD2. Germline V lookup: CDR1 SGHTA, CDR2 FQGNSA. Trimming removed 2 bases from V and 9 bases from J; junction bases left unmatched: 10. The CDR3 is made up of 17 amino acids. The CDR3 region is CASSLPGLAGVGGEQFF. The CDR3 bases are TGTGCCAGCAGCTTACCCGGACTAGCGGGGGTAGGGGGTGAGCAGTTCTTC.

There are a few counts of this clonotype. The CDR3 region is CATSRDRRTSGANVLTF. The CDR3 nucleotides are TGTGCCACCAGCAGAGATCGGCGGACCTCTGGGGCCAACGTCCTGACTTTC. This chain uses TRBV15 with TRBJ2-6; unclear D gene. Trimming left V 0 bases short and J 0 bases short, with 9 bases between. This CDR3 spans 17 amino acids. CDR1 and CDR2 from the germline V gene are LNHNV and YYDKDF (reference sequence).

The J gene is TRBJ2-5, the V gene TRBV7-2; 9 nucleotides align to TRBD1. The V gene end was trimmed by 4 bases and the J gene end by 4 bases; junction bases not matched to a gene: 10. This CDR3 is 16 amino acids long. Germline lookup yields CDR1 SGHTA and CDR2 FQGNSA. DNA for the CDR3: TGTGCCAGCAGCTGGTACTGGGACAGGGAAACAGAGACCCAGTACTTC. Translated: CASSWYWDRETETQYF.

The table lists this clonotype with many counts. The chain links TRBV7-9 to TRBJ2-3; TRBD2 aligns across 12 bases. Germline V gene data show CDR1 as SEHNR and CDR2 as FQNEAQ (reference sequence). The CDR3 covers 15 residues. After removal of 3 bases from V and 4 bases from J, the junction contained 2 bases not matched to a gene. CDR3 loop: CASSLRTSGADTQYF. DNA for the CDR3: TGTGCCAGCAGCTTGAGGACTAGCGGGGCAGATACGCAGTATTTT.

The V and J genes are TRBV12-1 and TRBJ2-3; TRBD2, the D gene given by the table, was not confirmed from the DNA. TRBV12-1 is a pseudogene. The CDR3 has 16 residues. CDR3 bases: TGTGCCAGCAGCTCGGGACTAGCGGGAGTACTTTCTACGCAGTATTTT. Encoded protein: CASSSGLAGVLSTQYF.

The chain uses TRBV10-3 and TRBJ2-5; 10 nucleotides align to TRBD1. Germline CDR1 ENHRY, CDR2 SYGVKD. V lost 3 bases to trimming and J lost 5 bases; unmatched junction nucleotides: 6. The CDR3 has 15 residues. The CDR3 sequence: CAISDRTGGKETQYF. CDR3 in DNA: TGTGCCATCAGTGACCGGACAGGGGGGAAGGAGACCCAGTACTTC.

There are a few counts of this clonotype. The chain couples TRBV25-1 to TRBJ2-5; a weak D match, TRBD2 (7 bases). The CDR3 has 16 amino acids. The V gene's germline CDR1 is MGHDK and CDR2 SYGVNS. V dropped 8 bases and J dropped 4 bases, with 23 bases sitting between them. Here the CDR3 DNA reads TGTGCCAGCTCACCGAGGGGGGGAAGAGAGAGAGAGACCCAGTACTTC. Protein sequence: CASSPRGGRERETQYF.

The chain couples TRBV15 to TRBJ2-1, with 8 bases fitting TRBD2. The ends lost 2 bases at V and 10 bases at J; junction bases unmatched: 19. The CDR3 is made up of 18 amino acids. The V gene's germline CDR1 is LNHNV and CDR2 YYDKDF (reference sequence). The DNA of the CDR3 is TGTGCCACCAGCAGACGTCGTCAGGATTTCGGGGGGGTTGGGGAGCAGTTCTTC. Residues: CATSRRRQDFGGVGEQFF.

CDR3 sequence reads: CASSGPSRNRGTGELFF. The DNA for the CDR3 is TGTGCCAGCAGTGGGCCGTCACGCAACCGGGGCACCGGGGAGCTGTTTTTT. This rearrangement joins TRBV25-1 to TRBJ2-2; TRBD2 might be the D (5 bases). Germline V gene sequence: CDR1 MGHDK, CDR2 SYGVNS. The CDR3 totals 17 residues. Trimming removed 4 bases from V and 4 bases from J, with 19 bases in between.

Here the CDR3 DNA reads TGTGCCAGCACCCACGGACAGGGCCACCAAGAGACCCAGTACTTC. As protein: CASTHGQGHQETQYF. This sequence joins TRBV7-8 and TRBJ2-5; 8 bases fit TRBD1. Per the germline V gene, CDR1 is SGHVS and CDR2 is FQNEAQ. Trimming removed 7 bases from V and 0 bases from J; junction bases left unmatched: 7. This CDR3 is built from 15 residues. Together with reference TRBV7-8 and TRBJ2-5, the CDR3 gives the full variable domain: GAGVSQSPRYKVAKRGQDVALRCDPISGHVSLFWYQQALGQGPEFLTYFQNEAQLDKSGLPSDRFFAERPEGSVSTLKIQRTQQEDSAVYLCASTHGQGHQETQYFGPGTRLLVL.

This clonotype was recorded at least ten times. As DNA, the CDR3 is TGTGCCAGCAGTCCAAACCGAAGTAGTCAACCTGGGGCCAACGTCCTGACTTTC. Residues: CASSPNRSSQPGANVLTF. The chain uses TRBV12-3 or TRBV12-4 and TRBJ2-6; D is uncertain. With 5 bases removed from V and 2 bases from J, the gap between germline ends came to 19 bases. CDR3 length: 18 residues.

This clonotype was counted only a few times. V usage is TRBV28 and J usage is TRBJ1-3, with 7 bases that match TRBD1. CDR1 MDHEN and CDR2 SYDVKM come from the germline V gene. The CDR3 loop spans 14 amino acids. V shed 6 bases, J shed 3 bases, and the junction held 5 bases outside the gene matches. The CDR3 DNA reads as TGTGCCAGCAGGCGAGACAGGGTTGGAAACACCATATATTTT. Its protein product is CASRRDRVGNTIYF.

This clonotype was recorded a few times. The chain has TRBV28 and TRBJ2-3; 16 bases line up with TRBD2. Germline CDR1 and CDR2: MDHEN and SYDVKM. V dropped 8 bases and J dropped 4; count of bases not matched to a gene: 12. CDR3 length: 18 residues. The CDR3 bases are TGTGCCAGCCGATACTCGGGACTAGCGGGGGGGCGCCCAGATACGCAGTATTTT. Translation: CASRYSGLAGGRPDTQYF.

CDR3 sequence reads: CASSADRAQGYTF. The DNA for the CDR3 is TGCGCCAGCAGCGCCGACAGGGCCCAGGGCTACACCTTC. This chain joins TRBV5-1 and TRBJ1-2; 7 nucleotides agree with TRBD1. There are 13 residues in the CDR3. V trimming: 4 bases; J trimming: 8 bases; junction bases outside the gene matches: 8. Per germline, CDR1 SGHRS and CDR2 YFSETQ.

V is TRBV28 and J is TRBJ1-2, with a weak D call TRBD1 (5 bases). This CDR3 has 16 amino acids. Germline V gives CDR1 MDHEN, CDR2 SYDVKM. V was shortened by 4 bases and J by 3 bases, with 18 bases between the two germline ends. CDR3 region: CASSSEEGSIHYGYTF. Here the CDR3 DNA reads TGTGCCAGCAGTTCCGAGGAGGGGTCAATCCACTATGGCTACACCTTC.

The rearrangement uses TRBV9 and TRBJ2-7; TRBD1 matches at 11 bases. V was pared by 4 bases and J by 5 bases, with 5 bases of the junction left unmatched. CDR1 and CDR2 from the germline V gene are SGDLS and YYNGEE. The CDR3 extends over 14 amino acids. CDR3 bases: TGTGCCAGCAGCAAGGGACAGGGGGTCCACGAGCAGTACTTC. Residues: CASSKGQGVHEQYF. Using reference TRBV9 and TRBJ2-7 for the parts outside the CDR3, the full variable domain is DSGVTQTPKHLITATGQRVTLRCSPRSGDLSVYWYQQSLDQGLQFLIQYYNGEERAKGNILERFSAQQFPDLHSELNLSSLELGDSALYFCASSKGQGVHEQYFGPGTRLTVT.

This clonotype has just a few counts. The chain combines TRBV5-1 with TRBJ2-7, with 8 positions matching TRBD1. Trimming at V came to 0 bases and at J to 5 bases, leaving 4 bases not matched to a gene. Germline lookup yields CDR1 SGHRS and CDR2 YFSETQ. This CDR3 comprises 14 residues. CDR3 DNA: TGCGCCAGCAGCTTGGGGACAGGGAACAACGAGCAGTACTTC. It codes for CASSLGTGNNEQYF.

CDR3 nucleotides: TGCGCCAGCAGCTTGGGGGGAACTAGCGGCCCCAACACCGGGGAGCTGTTTTTT. Its translation is CASSLGGTSGPNTGELFF. The chain recombines TRBV5-1 with TRBJ2-2, with 8 positions matching TRBD2. The CDR3 extends over 18 amino acids. Trimming removed 0 bases from V and 2 bases from J; junction bases left unmatched: 9. The germline V gene has CDR1 SGHRS and CDR2 YFSETQ.

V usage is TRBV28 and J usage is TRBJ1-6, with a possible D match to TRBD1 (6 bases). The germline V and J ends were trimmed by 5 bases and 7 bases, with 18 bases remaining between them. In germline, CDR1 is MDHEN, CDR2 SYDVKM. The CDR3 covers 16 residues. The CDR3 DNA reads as TGTGCCAGCAGTGTATTATTGGGGGGCCAGAATTCACCCCTCCACTTT. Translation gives CASSVLLGGQNSPLHF.

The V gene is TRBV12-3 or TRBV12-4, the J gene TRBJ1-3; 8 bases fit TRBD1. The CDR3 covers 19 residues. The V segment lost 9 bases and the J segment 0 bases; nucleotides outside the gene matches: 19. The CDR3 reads CASLRDRYKVHFSGNTIYF. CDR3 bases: TGTGCCAGTCTGCGGGACAGGTACAAGGTCCACTTCTCTGGAAACACCATATATTTT.

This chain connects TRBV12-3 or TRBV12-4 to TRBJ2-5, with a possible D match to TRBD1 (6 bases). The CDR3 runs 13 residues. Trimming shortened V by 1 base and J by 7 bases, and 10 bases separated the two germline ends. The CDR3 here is CASSLDRDGTQYF. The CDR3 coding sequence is TGTGCCAGCAGTTTAGACAGGGACGGGACCCAGTACTTC.

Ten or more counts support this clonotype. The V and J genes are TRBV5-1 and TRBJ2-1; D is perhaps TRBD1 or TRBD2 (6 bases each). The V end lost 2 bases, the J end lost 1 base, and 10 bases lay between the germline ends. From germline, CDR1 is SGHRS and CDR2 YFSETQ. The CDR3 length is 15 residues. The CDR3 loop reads CASSFSGQSYNEQFF. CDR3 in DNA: TGCGCCAGCAGCTTTAGCGGACAGTCCTACAATGAGCAGTTCTTC.

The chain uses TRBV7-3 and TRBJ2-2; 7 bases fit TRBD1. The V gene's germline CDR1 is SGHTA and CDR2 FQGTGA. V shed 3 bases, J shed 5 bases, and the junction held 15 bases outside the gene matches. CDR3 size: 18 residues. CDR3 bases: TGTGCCAGCAGCTTCTGCTGGGGGACAGTCTTCGAGACCGGGGAGCTGTTTTTT. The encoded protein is CASSFCWGTVFETGELFF.